These 11 T cell receptor beta chains came from one sample sequenced in a study of control samples from healthy donors and cancer patients (TCRdb year 2020). Library method: the immunoSEQ multiplex PCR assay. Imported from immuneACCESS, the table was reduced by TCRdb to in-frame sequences with V and J called. These copies leave out some clones; in studies compared against another copy, an unresolved V gene accounts for under half, and the cause of the remainder is not known. The sample table records approximately 150,000 clones; approximately 94% of these occur just once. The ten largest clones capture 12% to 15% of the sample. Sequences were obtained from PBMCs. These TCRs come from a man between 60 and 75 years old with colorectal cancer.

This chain links TRBV27 with TRBJ1-5, with D maybe TRBD1 (5 bases). CDR3 length equals 16 residues. Germline CDR1 MNHEY, CDR2 SMNVEV (reference sequence). V was cut by 5 bases and J by 5 bases, with 19 bases left in between. This CDR3 reads CASSLIGGGTDQPQHF. The CDR3 nucleotides are TGTGCCAGCAGTCTGATAGGTGGGGGTACAGATCAGCCCCAGCATTTT.

The chain recombines TRBV20-1 with TRBJ2-3, with no clear D. CDR3 length equals 11 residues. Germline values: CDR1 DFQATT, CDR2 SNEGSKA (reference sequence). The V gene lost 0 bases and the J gene lost 12 bases, with 10 bases spanning the gap. The CDR3 spells CSARESHRQYF. CDR3 bases: TGCAGTGCTAGAGAGAGCCACCGTCAGTATTTT.

The J gene is TRBJ1-2, the V gene TRBV10-1; 7 bases match TRBD1. Germline V gene lookup returns CDR1 WNHNN and CDR2 SYGVQD (reference sequence). The V gene end was trimmed by 3 bases and the J gene end by 4 bases; junction bases not matched to a gene: 8. The CDR3 extends over 15 amino acids. The CDR3 loop is CASSDKDRFSYGYTF. The CDR3 DNA reads TGCGCCAGCAGTGATAAGGACAGGTTCTCCTATGGCTACACCTTC.

CDR3 region: CASSLRLAGRFF. DNA for the CDR3: TGTGCCAGCAGTTTGAGGTTGGCAGGGAGGTTCTTC. The rearrangement uses TRBV28 and TRBJ2-1; tentatively, D is TRBD1 or TRBD2 (5 bases each). Germline V gene lookup returns CDR1 MDHEN and CDR2 SYDVKM. The CDR3 spans 12 residues. Trimming left V 3 bases short and J 15 bases short, with 15 bases between.

The chain recombines TRBV7-9 with TRBJ1-4; D remains ambiguous. Per germline, CDR1 SEHNR and CDR2 FQNEAQ (reference sequence). There are 15 residues in the CDR3. V lost 5 bases and J lost 4, with 14 bases in between. This CDR3 is CASSPNRVLNEKLFF. The CDR3 DNA reads TGTGCCAGCAGCCCGAACCGCGTACTTAATGAAAAACTGTTTTTT.

This clone was detected once. The rearrangement joins TRBV19 to TRBJ1-1, with D possibly TRBD1 on 5 matching bases. The CDR3 length is 15 residues. Per the germline V gene, CDR1 is LNHDA and CDR2 is SQIVND (reference sequence). V was cut by 5 bases and J by 2 bases, with 15 bases left in between. CDR3 amino acids: CASSSNRRDNTEAFF. CDR3 DNA sequence: TGTGCCAGTAGTTCCAACAGGAGGGATAACACTGAAGCTTTCTTT. Using reference TRBV19 and TRBJ1-1 for the parts outside the CDR3, the full variable domain is DGGITQSPKYLFRKEGQNVTLSCEQNLNHDAMYWYRQDPGQGLRLIYYSQIVNDFQKGDIAEGYSVSREKKESFPLTVTSAQKNPTAFYLCASSSNRRDNTEAFFGQGTRLTVV.

The V and J genes are TRBV19 and TRBJ2-3; 7 nucleotides match TRBD1. With V trimmed by 4 bases and J by 2 bases, 3 bases remained unmatched. This CDR3 comprises 14 residues. Germline V lookup: CDR1 LNHDA, CDR2 SQIVND (reference sequence). CDR3 loop: CASSTGQSTDTQYF. The CDR3 DNA sequence: TGTGCCAGTAGTACGGGACAGTCCACAGATACGCAGTATTTT. The full variable domain, with the rest looked up from reference TRBV19 and TRBJ2-3, is DGGITQSPKYLFRKEGQNVTLSCEQNLNHDAMYWYRQDPGQGLRLIYYSQIVNDFQKGDIAEGYSVSREKKESFPLTVTSAQKNPTAFYLCASSTGQSTDTQYFGPGTRLTVL.

The CDR3 coding sequence is TGTGCCAGCACCTCAGGGGGTTCGGGTCAGCCCCAGCATTTT. Translation gives CASTSGGSGQPQHF. The chain links TRBV5-8 to TRBJ1-5, with 7 bases fitting TRBD1. With 6 bases clipped from V and 6 bases from J, the junction kept 9 bases outside the gene matches. This CDR3 contains 14 residues. The germline V gene encodes CDR1 SGHTS and CDR2 YDEGEE.

This clone appeared a single time. V usage is TRBV30 and J usage is TRBJ2-1; D gene uncertain. This CDR3 has 14 residues. The V gene's germline CDR1 is GTSNPN and CDR2 SVGIG (reference sequence). V shed 0 bases and J shed 1 base, with 7 bases lying between them. The CDR3 region is CAWSVLQSYNEQFF. Here the CDR3 DNA reads TGTGCCTGGAGTGTACTTCAATCCTACAATGAGCAGTTCTTC.

This chain links TRBV6-5 with TRBJ2-7; 10 nucleotides agree with TRBD1. Germline lookup yields CDR1 MNHEY and CDR2 SVGAGI. The trim removed 8 bases at V and 6 bases at J, leaving 4 bases unmatched. The CDR3 has 12 amino acids. The CDR3 DNA follows: TGTGCCAGCGGGACAGGGGTTCGCGAGCAGTACTTC. It translates to CASGTGVREQYF.

This chain uses TRBV6-1 with TRBJ2-3, with 8 nucleotides matching TRBD2. CDR3 length: 16 amino acids. After removal of 4 bases from V and 3 bases from J, the junction contained 9 bases not matched to a gene. The germline V gene has CDR1 MNHNS and CDR2 SASEGT. CDR3 nucleotides: TGTGCCAGCAGTGCTCAATTCGGGGGGGCTACAGATACGCAGTATTTT. It translates to CASSAQFGGATDTQYF.